This TCR beta chain was recovered during a study of regulatory T cells in long-lasting Graves disease (dated by TCRdb to about 2021). About the investigation overall: In the newly diagnosed Graves' disease group, patients had been taking antithyroid drugs for less than 3 months. A total of around 35 samples underwent TCR sequencing: about 13 from persistent and roughly 20 from newly diagnosed Graves' disease patients. The study took place in China and was registered as a clinical trial. Peripheral blood TCR sequencing and RNA sequencing compared persistent Graves' disease patients with newly diagnosed Graves' disease patients.

Study-wide conclusions, independent of this receptor: Sequencing and analysis were limited to the TCR beta chain. The authors acknowledged the small sample size as a limitation that may reduce accuracy. Preferential use of TRBV28, TRBJ1-2 and TRBJ2-5 was observed in persistent disease, whereas TRBV20-1 and TRBJ2-1 were favored in newly diagnosed disease. Lower TCR Shannon entropy and fewer highly expanded clones were observed in persistent Graves' disease patients than in newly diagnosed patients, which suggested clonal expansion. Because the primary lesion, thyroid tissue, could not be accessed, the study looked at peripheral blood alone. A larger number of public clonotypes was shared among persistent patients (fewer than 3,000) than among newly diagnosed patients (roughly 1,000).

The CDR3 goes from the cysteine to the phenylalanine over 15 residues. The retained sequence is limited to the CDR3, 45 bases, with the frame set at the first base. Via the germline V gene, CDR1 is KGHSY and CDR2 FQNENV. V was cut back by 0 bases and J by 11 bases, leaving a gap of 17 bases between them. This clonotype came up many times. Its specific antigen is unknown. No much larger clone is present one base from it, and per-base qualities are unavailable. What the time point label conveys for this sample: newly diagnosed GD, antithyroid drugs for less than 3 months. For both TCR sequencing and RNA sequencing, RNA was extracted from PBMCs using TRIzol. The diagnosis of Graves' disease was made according to American Thyroid Association guidelines. Recruitment of patients was carried out at an endocrinology department in Xi'an, China. Each patient gave around 9.2 milliliters of peripheral blood, collected in an EDTA anticoagulant tube. Ficoll Paque Plus density gradient separation was used to isolate PBMCs, and no additional T cell sorting was done. An Agilent 2100 Bioanalyzer and agarose gel were used to assess RNA quality, and a NanoDrop 2000 was used to measure RNA concentration.

Libraries were prepared through multiplex PCR. The instrument was an Illumina HiSeq 4000. TCR beta libraries were built with iRepertoire HTBI primers and Arm-PCR amplification of CDR3 regions. Gel purification was performed on PCR products prior to sequencing. The original methods were these. Gene usage analysis of CDR3 amino acid clonotypes relied on the 62 TRBV and about 15 TRBJ segments identified across samples. COPE and FqMerger were used to merge filtered high-quality paired reads into contigs. BLAST was used to align contigs to IMGT TRBV, TRBD and TRBJ reference genes, with CDR3 defined following IMGT. Clonotypes above 0.1% frequency were classified as highly expanded clones. Repertoire diversity was measured by Shannon entropy, and V-J evenness by the Gini coefficient. Clonotypes shared by more than one individual were considered public. TCRdb redid the processing of the public reads, applying fastp at Q25 and MiXCR, and retained in-frame beta chains. Every entry covers one CDR3 protein and lists the most common genes and DNA from its rows. The V and J calls shown here were made by TCRdb, not taken from the authors' results. The sample table shows about 470,000 distinct CDR3 sequences, and 14% to 15% are seen once. The ten largest clonotypes hold over 15% of the sample.

These same records also appear under a second study, on T cells in Graves' hyperthyroidism and ophthalmopathy. Per the second study: Stable Graves' hyperthyroidism was defined as no progression to ophthalmopathy during 18 months of follow-up. Hyperthyroidism patients were newly diagnosed, had a disease duration of under 2 months, and were aged 18 to 65 years. The study excluded patients with uncontrolled infections, other autoimmune diseases, pregnancy or lactation. Diagnoses were established on the basis of clinical symptoms, serum thyroxine and TRAb, thyroid ultrasound, and orbital computed tomography. The first round of RT-PCR for the TCR CDR3 was performed with the HTBI primer set and the Qiagen OneStep RT-PCR kit. Most expanded thyroid clonotypes (frequency above 0.001) were also detected in blood, a finding suggesting that blood repertoires may reflect thyroid immune responses. Ophthalmopathy was separated from stable hyperthyroidism by a 13 V-J signature model, with approximately 90% sensitivity and approximately 84% specificity obtained in cross-validation and 80%/75% obtained in testing. In validation, the model predicted progression to ophthalmopathy a median of around 6.5 months before onset, with over 60% sensitivity and around 76% specificity. TCR V-J signatures able to tell the groups apart were searched for in a discovery cohort of 95 to 100 patients, of whom around 43 had Graves' ophthalmopathy and around 57 had stable Graves' hyperthyroidism. An independent validation cohort of around 19 hyperthyroidism patients and 17 patients who later progressed to ophthalmopathy tested prospective prediction of ophthalmopathy. The roughly 90 discovery patients were divided at random into training and test sets in a 7:3 ratio. In about 6 Graves' hyperthyroidism patients, the study also compared T-cell repertoires from thyroid tissue with T-cell repertoires from blood. After sampling, hyperthyroidism patients received methimazole starting at 30 mg daily, and ophthalmopathy patients received high-dose intravenous methylprednisolone. A second multiplex PCR round built the libraries, followed by size selection and purification. Sequencing of the libraries was done on an Illumina HiSeq2000 using paired-end 100 bp reads. SOAPnuke was used to process the raw data, with reads discarded if the reads contained adapters or uncalled bases, had a mean Phred below 15, or lacked an exact constant-primer or identifier match. COPE v1.2.5 was used to merge the high-quality paired reads, and each unique nucleotide sequence was defined as a clonotype. MiTCR v1.1 was used to align the clonotypes against IMGT TRBV, TRBD and TRBJ reference segments. The analysis included only V-J combinations with a frequency above 0.0001, which together covered more than 99% of the repertoires. The TCS score was defined as F50 (clonal expansion) divided by E x V (chaos), with BLOSUM62-based TCRdist calculated between CDR3 peptides within each V-J. Welch's t-statistics and random forest reduced 500 to 550 V-J features to under 15, which were used in a naive Bayes classifier (R e1071). Sample size was not statistically predetermined, and blinding of investigators to group allocation was not performed. The paper reports TCR Vbeta CDR3 sequencing of approximately 130 peripheral blood samples: approximately 43 ophthalmopathy, around 80 hyperthyroidism and around 17 progressor patients.

The rearranged chain carries TRBV16 and TRBJ1-5; the D gene is perhaps TRBD1, from 5 matching bases. Sequencing used peripheral blood mononuclear cells (PBMCs), obtained at new diagnosis, from a patient treated with antithyroid drugs. The source is a woman in her 30s with Graves disease. Donor details come from another sample of the same person, matched by shared clones. The CDR3 region: CASSQSAGQPLAQHF. The base sequence is TGTGCCAGCAGCCAATCAGCAGGACAACCGCTGGCCCAGCATTTT.